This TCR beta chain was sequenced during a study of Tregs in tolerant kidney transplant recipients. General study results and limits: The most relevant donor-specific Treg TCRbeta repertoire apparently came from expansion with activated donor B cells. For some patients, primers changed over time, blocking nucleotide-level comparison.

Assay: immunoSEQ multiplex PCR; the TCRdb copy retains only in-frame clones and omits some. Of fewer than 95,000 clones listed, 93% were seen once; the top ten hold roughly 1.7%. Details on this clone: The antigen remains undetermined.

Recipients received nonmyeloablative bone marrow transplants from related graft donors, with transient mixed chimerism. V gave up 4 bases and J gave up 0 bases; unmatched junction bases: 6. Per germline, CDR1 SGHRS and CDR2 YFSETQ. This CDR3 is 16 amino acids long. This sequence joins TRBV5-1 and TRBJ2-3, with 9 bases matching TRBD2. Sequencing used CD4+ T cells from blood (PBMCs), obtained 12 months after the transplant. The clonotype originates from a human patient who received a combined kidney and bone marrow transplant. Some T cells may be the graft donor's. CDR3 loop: CASSLRTSASTDTQYF. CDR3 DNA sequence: TGCGCCAGCAGCCTAAGGACTAGCGCTAGCACAGATACGCAGTATTTT.